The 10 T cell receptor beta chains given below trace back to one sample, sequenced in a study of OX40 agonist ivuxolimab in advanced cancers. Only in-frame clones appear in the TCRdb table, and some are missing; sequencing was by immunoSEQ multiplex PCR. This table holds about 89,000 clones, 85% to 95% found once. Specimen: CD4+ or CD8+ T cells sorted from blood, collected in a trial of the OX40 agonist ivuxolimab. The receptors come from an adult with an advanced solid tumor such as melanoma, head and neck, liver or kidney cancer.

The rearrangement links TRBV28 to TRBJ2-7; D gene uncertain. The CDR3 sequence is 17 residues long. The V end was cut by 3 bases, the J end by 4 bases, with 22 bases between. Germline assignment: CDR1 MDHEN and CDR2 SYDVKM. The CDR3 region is CASSFFSPRGRVYEQYF. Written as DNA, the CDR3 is TGTGCCAGCAGTTTTTTTTCCCCCCGCGGACGAGTTTACGAGCAGTACTTC.

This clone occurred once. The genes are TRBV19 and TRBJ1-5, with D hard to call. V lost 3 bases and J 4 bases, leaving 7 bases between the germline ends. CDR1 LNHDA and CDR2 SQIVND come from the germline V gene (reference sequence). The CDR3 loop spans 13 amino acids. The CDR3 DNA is TGTGCCAGTAGTATCTGGGGTAATCAGCCCCAGCATTTT. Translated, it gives CASSIWGNQPQHF.

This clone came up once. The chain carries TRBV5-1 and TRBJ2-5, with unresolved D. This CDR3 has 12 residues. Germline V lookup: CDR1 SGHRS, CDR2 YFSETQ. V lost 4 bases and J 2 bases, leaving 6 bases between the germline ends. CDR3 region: CASSKTQETQYF. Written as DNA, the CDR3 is TGCGCCAGCAGCAAAACACAAGAGACCCAGTACTTC.

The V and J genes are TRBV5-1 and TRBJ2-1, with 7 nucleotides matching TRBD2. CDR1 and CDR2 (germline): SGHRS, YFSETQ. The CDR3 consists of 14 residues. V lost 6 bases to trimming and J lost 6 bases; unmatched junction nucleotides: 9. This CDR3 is CASNSGGTSNEQFF. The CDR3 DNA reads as TGCGCCAGCAACTCGGGGGGTACAAGCAATGAGCAGTTCTTC. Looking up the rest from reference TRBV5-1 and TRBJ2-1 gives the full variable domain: KAGVTQTPRYLIKTRGQQVTLSCSPISGHRSVSWYQQTPGQGLQFLFEYFSETQRNKGNFPGRFSGRQFSNSRSEMNVSTLELGDSALYLCASNSGGTSNEQFFGPGTRLTVL.

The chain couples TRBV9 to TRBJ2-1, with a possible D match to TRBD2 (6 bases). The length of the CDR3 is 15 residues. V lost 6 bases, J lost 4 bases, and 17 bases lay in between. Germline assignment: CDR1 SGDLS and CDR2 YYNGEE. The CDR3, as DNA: TGTGCCAGCACCCTCGATAGCGGACGGTACAATGAGCAGTTCTTC. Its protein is CASTLDSGRYNEQFF.

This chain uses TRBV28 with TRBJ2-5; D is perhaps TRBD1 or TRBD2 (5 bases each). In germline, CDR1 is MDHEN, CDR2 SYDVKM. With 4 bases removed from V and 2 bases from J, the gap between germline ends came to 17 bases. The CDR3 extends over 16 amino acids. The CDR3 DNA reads TGTGCCAGCAGTTCCTGGGACGGCGTACTACAAGAGACCCAGTACTTC. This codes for CASSSWDGVLQETQYF.

CDR3: CASSGGRYNEQFF. DNA for the CDR3: TGTGCCAGCAGTGGGGGACGGTACAATGAGCAGTTCTTC. The chain uses TRBV6-1 and TRBJ2-1; D could derive from TRBD1 or TRBD2 (5 bases each). Germline assignment: CDR1 MNHNS and CDR2 SASEGT. The V and J ends lost 4 bases and 4 bases respectively, with 8 bases between them. CDR3 length: 13 residues.

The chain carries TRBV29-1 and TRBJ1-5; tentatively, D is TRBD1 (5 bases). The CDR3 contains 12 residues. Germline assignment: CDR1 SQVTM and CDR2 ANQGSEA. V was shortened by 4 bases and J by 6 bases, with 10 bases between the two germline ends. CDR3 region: CSVGAGSQPQHF. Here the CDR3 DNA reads TGCAGCGTTGGGGCAGGGAGTCAGCCCCAGCATTTT. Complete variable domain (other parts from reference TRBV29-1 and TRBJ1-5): SAVISQKPSRDICQRGTSLTIQCQVDSQVTMMFWYRQQPGQSLTLIATANQGSEATYESGFVIDKFPISRPNLTFSTLTVSNMSPEDSSIYLCSVGAGSQPQHFGDGTRLSIL.

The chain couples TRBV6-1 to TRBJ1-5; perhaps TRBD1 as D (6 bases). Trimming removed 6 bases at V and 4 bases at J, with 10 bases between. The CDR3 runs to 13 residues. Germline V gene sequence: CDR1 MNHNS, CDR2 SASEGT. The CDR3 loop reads CASRQGFNQPQHF. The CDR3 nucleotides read TGTGCCAGCAGGCAGGGGTTTAATCAGCCCCAGCATTTT.

CDR3 coding DNA: TGTGCCAGCAGCTCCTGGGGTCTTAGCACAGATACGCAGTATTTT. This gives the protein CASSSWGLSTDTQYF. The chain joins TRBV7-2 to TRBJ2-3, with D hard to call. Germline V CDR1 and CDR2: SGHTA, FQGNSA. Trimming pared 4 bases from V and 0 bases from J, leaving 11 bases between. The CDR3 sequence is 15 residues long.